This T cell receptor beta chain appears in the sequencing data of a study of blood T cell repertoires in COVID-19 (dated by TCRdb to about 2020). For the wider study: Collaborator samples came from the United States, Italy and Spain and covered acute and convalescent phases of COVID-19. Subjects who had been exposed to COVID-19, were actively infected with it, or had recovered from it provided the deeply sampled blood TCRbeta repertoires that made up the dataset. The prospective study material was composed of cDNA or gDNA derived from T cells, B-cell-depleted T cells, or PBMCs. The samples were drawn from two sources: the first 160 participants of the ongoing ImmuneRACE study, and some 1,300 subjects contributed by 6 global collaborators. A de-identified subject ID, COVID-19 status, age in years and sex were almost always included in the sample metadata. The repertoires were released in a freely available public database meant as a resource for research on the immune response to SARS-CoV-2. Where available, HLA class I and class II types were obtained from metadata supplied by the sample provider rather than from assay-based typing.

The collaborating institutions used their own protocols to collect whole blood in K2EDTA tubes. For TCRbeta analysis, collaborators shipped samples in one of three forms: frozen whole blood, isolated PBMCs, or DNA extracted from either of those sample types. Results the study describes overall, beyond this receptor: The amount of clinical and demographic metadata varied by source and participant and was provided uncurated.

In the case of this clone: The antigen this receptor binds is unknown. Base qualities are not recorded, but no much larger clone differs from it by a single base.

V was cut back by 1 base and J by 0 bases, leaving a gap of 10 bases between them. Measured from the cysteine to the phenylalanine, the CDR3 is 15 residues long. This entry keeps only the CDR3 DNA: 45 bases, framed from base 1. CDR1 SGHTS and CDR2 YDEGEE were looked up in the germline V gene. The immunoSEQ Assay, a bias-controlled multiplex PCR, was used to amplify TCRbeta CDR3 regions from genomic DNA. The source study handled its data this way. The number of nucleated cells in each sample was estimated from the amplification of reference gene primers within the assay. To quantify the absolute abundance of each unique TCRbeta CDR3 rearrangement, sequence reads were collapsed and filtered. For each sample, productive Simpson clonality was calculated as the square root of Simpson's diversity index across productive rearrangements. The source is immuneACCESS, and TCRdb retained only in-frame sequences with V and J called. Part of the clones is not carried over; for the studies checked, unresolved V genes explain less than half of this, and the remainder is unexplained. The V and J calls and clone size are taken from that table; D and trimming were inferred from the DNA. Across this sample there are tens of thousands of clones, with roughly 84% seen only once. The top ten clonotypes cover over 2% of the sample.

The source of this sequence is a man between 45 and 60 years old with acute or convalescent COVID-19. The chain employs TRBV5-8 and TRBJ1-1; the D gene assignment is ambiguous. Sequencing was done on a sample of peripheral blood. The CDR3 is CASSLTVYMNTEAFF. DNA sequence: TGTGCCAGCAGCTTGACAGTTTATATGAACACTGAAGCTTTCTTT.